This note documents a single TCR beta chain sequence. Clones were sequenced by immunoSEQ multiplex PCR, and TCRdb holds only the in-frame ones, with some missing. The sample records roughly 90,000 clones, roughly 94% being singletons. The sample belongs to a study of technical replicates of blood from a handful of donors. V lost 6 bases and J 5 bases, leaving 13 bases between the germline ends. Looked up from germline, CDR1 is SEHNR and CDR2 is FQNEAQ (reference sequence). This CDR3 is 13 amino acids long. The chain uses TRBV7-9 and TRBJ1-2; D ambiguous. The sequence derives from a human donor in good health. The specimen sequenced was T cells isolated from PBMCs. This chain's CDR3 is CASSLQIKYGYTF. In DNA, the CDR3 is TGTGCCAGCAGTTTACAGATAAAGTATGGCTACACCTTC.